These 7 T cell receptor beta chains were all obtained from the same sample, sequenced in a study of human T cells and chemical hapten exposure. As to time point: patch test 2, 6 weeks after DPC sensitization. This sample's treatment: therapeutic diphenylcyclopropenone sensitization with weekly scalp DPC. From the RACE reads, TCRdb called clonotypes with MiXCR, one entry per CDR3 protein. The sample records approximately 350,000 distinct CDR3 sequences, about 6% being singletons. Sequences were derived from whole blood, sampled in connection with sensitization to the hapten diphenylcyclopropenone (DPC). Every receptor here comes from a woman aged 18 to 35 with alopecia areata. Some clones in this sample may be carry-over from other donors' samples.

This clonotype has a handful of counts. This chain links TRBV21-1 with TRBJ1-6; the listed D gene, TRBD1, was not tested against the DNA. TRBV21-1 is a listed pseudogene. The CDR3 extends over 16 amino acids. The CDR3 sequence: CASSLEAQARGSPLHF. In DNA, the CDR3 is TGTGCCAGCAGCCTCGAAGCCCAAGCCAGGGGTTCACCCCTCCACTTT.

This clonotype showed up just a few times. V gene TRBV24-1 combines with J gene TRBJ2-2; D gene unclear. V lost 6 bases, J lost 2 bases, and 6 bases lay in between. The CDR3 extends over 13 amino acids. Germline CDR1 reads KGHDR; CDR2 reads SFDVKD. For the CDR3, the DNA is TGTGCCACCAGTTCTGGTAACACCGGGGAGCTGTTTTTT. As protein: CATSSGNTGELFF.

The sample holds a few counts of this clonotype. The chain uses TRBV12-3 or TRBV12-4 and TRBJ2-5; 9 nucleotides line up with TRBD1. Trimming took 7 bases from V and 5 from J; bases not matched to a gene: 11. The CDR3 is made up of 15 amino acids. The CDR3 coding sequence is TGTGCCAGCAAGGACGTACCGACAGGGGGTGAGACCCAGTACTTC. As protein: CASKDVPTGGETQYF.

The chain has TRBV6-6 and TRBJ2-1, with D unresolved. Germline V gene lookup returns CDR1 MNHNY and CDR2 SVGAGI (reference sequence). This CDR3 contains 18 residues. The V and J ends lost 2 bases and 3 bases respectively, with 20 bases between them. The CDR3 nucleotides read TGTGCCAGCAGTTACACGGTCAAAAGAGAGTTGGGCTACAATGAGCAGTTCTTC. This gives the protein CASSYTVKRELGYNEQFF.

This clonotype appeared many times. Here the CDR3 DNA reads TGTGCCAGCAGTTCCGGCACCGGGGAGCTGTTTTTT. Translation: CASSSGTGELFF. This chain joins TRBV12-3 or TRBV12-4 and TRBJ2-2, with D unclear. V was trimmed by 4 bases and J by 4 bases, leaving 4 bases between them. The CDR3 loop spans 12 amino acids.

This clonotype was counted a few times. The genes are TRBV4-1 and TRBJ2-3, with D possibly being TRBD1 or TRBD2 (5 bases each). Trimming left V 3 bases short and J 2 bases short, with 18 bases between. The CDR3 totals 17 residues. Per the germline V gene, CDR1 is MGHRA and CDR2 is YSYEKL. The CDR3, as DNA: TGCGCCAGCAGCCAGTCCCCGGGACCCCGGGCCACAGATACGCAGTATTTT. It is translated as CASSQSPGPRATDTQYF.

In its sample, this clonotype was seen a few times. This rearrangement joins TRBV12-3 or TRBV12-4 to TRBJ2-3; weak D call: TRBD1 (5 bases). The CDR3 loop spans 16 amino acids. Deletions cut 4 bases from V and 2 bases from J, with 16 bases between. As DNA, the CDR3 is TGTGCCAGCAGTTCTATGGCGTCAGGGCCCACAGATACGCAGTATTTT. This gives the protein CASSSMASGPTDTQYF.